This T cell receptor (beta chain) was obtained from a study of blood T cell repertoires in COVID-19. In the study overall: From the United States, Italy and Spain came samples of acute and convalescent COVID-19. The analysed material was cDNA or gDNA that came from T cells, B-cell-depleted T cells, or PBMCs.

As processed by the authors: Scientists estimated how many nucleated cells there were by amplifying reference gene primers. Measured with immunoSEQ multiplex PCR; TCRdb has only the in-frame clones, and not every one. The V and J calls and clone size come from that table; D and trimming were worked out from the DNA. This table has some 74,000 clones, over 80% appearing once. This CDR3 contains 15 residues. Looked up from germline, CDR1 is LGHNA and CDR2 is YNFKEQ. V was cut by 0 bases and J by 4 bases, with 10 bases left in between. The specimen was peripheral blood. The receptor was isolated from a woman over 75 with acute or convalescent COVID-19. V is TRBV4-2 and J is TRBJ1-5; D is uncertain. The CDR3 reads CASSQDLGGNQPQHF. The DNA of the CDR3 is TGTGCCAGCAGCCAAGATTTAGGCGGGAATCAGCCCCAGCATTTT.